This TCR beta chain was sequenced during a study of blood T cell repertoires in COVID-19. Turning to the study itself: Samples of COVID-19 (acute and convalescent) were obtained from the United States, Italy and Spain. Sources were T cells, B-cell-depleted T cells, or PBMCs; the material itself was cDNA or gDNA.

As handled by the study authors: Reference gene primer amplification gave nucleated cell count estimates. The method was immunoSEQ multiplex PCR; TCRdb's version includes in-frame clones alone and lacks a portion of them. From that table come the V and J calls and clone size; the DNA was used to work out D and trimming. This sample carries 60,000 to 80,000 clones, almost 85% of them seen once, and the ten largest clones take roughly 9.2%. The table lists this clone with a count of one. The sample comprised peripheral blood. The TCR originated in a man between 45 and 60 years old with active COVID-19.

The CDR3 is CASSTGANTEAFF. The CDR3 DNA follows: TGTGCCAGCAGCACAGGGGCGAACACTGAAGCTTTCTTT. J is TRBJ1-1 and V is TRBV12-3 or TRBV12-4, with 7 bases matching TRBD1. V trimming: 6 bases; J trimming: 1 base; junction bases outside the gene matches: 2. This CDR3 is built from 13 residues.